These 14 T cell receptor beta chains were sequenced from one sample in a study of long-term antiretroviral therapy in people with HIV. The immunoSEQ assay was v3.0, run at survey level. Profiled with immunoSEQ multiplex PCR; TCRdb holds only in-frame clones, not every one. The sample includes tens of thousands of clones, 70% to 90% of them seen just once. Sequencing used unsorted PBMCs, obtained 2.8 years before starting antiretroviral therapy. These receptors originate from a woman aged 25-40 years with HIV.

To note about this clone: The CDR3 carries no conserved terminal phenylalanine or tryptophan, so it likely arises from a read error. No DNA is shown, since the ends of the CDR3 on it are uncertain; the CDR3 is the one TCRdb lists. The rearrangement joins TRBV6-6 to TRBJ1-3; the DNA was not used to check the table's D call, TRBD1. The CDR3 comprises 12 residues, both ends counted. The V gene's germline CDR1 is MNHNY and CDR2 SVGAGI (reference sequence). The CDR3 region is CASTGTGVDMEI.

The chain employs TRBV2 and TRBJ2-7; D possibly corresponds to TRBD1 (6 bases). Germline V gene data show CDR1 as SNHLY and CDR2 as FYNNEI. Trimming stripped 5 bases from V and 7 bases from J, with 15 bases between. CDR3 length: 13 residues. The CDR3 sequence: CASSSDRSREQYF. CDR3 nucleotides: TGTGCCAGCAGTTCAGACAGGTCGAGGGAGCAGTACTTC.

The gene calls are TRBV30 and TRBJ2-1, with a tentative D call TRBD2 (5 bases). The germline V gene encodes CDR1 GTSNPN and CDR2 SVGIG (reference sequence). Trimming left V 0 bases short and J 14 bases short, with 14 bases between. The CDR3 runs 12 residues. This CDR3 reads CAWSVVGGWKFF. CDR3 DNA: TGTGCCTGGAGTGTGGTCGGCGGGTGGAAGTTCTTC.

This CDR3 reads CASSEFAEALHPKYNEQFF. The CDR3 nucleotides read TGTGCCAGTAGTGAGTTCGCAGAGGCCCTACACCCAAAATACAATGAGCAGTTCTTC. This rearrangement joins TRBV19 to TRBJ2-1; D unclear. The V gene's germline CDR1 is LNHDA and CDR2 SQIVND (reference sequence). The CDR3 runs 19 residues. The V gene lost 5 bases and the J gene lost 4 bases, with 27 bases spanning the gap.

This clone appeared a few times. The chain carries TRBV7-3 and TRBJ1-6; D remains ambiguous. Germline CDR1 and CDR2: SGHTA and FQGTGA. CDR3 size: 15 residues. Between the trimmed V and J ends, which lost 5 bases and 13 bases, there was a span of 21 bases. CDR3 bases: TGTGCCAGCAGCCAAACCGGGCTGGGGAAGGCGCCCCTCCACTTT. Its protein product is CASSQTGLGKAPLHF.

Points on this clone: The junction does not match germline at one end; this may be a read error. This chain uses TRBV2 with TRBJ1-5, with D uncertain. This CDR3 comprises 12 residues. CDR1 and CDR2 from the germline V gene are SNHLY and FYNNEI. The CDR3 bases are TGTGCCAGCGGTGAAGCGCGTCAGCCCCAGCATTTT. Protein sequence: CASGEARQPQHF.

This clone was seen more than once but under ten times. This sequence joins TRBV7-8 and TRBJ2-5; TRBD1 is a possible D gene (6 bases). This CDR3 is 15 amino acids long. Trimming left V 1 base short and J 7 bases short, with 16 bases between. Germline CDR1 is SGHVS and CDR2 is FQNEAQ. The CDR3 reads CASSLGEKQGTTQYF. The DNA of the CDR3 is TGTGCCAGCAGCTTAGGGGAGAAACAGGGAACGACCCAGTACTTC.

The chain recombines TRBV6-6 with TRBJ1-1, with a weak D call TRBD1 (5 bases). Germline CDR1 MNHNY, CDR2 SVGAGI (reference sequence). The CDR3 covers 15 residues. Trimming shortened V by 3 bases and J by 0 bases, and 11 bases separated the two germline ends. CDR3 amino acids: CASSYGRTLNTEAFF. CDR3 sequence (DNA): TGTGCCAGCAGTTATGGCCGGACACTGAACACTGAAGCTTTCTTT.

This clone came up a few times. This chain connects TRBV7-6 to TRBJ2-5; 10 bases are shared with TRBD2. After removal of 1 base from V and 3 bases from J, the junction contained 8 bases not matched to a gene. The CDR3 is made up of 17 amino acids. Germline-derived CDR1 and CDR2 are SGHVS and FNYEAQ. This chain's CDR3 is CASSLDPSGGAKETQYF. The CDR3 DNA is TGTGCCAGCAGCTTAGACCCCAGCGGGGGGGCGAAAGAGACCCAGTACTTC.

The V and J genes are TRBV10-1 and TRBJ2-5; 8 nucleotides line up with TRBD1. Trimming cost V 0 bases and J 7 bases; bases outside gene matches: 25. The CDR3 is made up of 21 amino acids. Germline assignment: CDR1 WNHNN and CDR2 SYGVQD (reference sequence). This CDR3 reads CASSESSSGGAPMLTQGTQYF. The CDR3 coding sequence is TGCGCCAGCAGTGAGTCGAGCTCAGGGGGCGCCCCGATGCTGACACAGGGGACCCAGTACTTC.

The V gene is TRBV19, the J gene TRBJ1-4; tentatively, D is TRBD1 (5 bases). The CDR3 sequence is 14 residues long. The germline gives CDR1 LNHDA, CDR2 SQIVND (reference sequence). Trimming took 10 bases from V and 0 from J, leaving 12 bases between them. The CDR3 loop reads CATSRDPTNEKLFF. For the CDR3, the DNA is TGTGCCACTTCCCGGGACCCAACTAATGAAAAACTGTTTTTT.

The chain couples TRBV6-1 to TRBJ2-2, with D unresolved. Germline CDR1 reads MNHNS; CDR2 reads SASEGT. The CDR3 loop spans 15 amino acids. V was trimmed by 2 bases and J by 7 bases, leaving 14 bases between them. CDR3 in amino acids: CASSERLLLGGELFF. DNA of the CDR3: TGTGCCAGCAGTGAACGCTTGCTTCTCGGCGGGGAGCTGTTTTTT.

CDR3 in amino acids: CASSHDRRDSPLHF. For the CDR3, the DNA is TGTGCCAGCAGCCACGACAGGAGGGATTCACCCCTCCACTTT. The gene calls are TRBV5-5 and TRBJ1-6; D is possibly TRBD1 (6 bases). The CDR3 spans 14 residues. Germline CDR1 and CDR2: SGHKS and YYEKEE (reference sequence). The V end lost 4 bases, the J end lost 8 bases, and 13 bases lay between the germline ends.

The rearrangement links TRBV5-1 to TRBJ2-3, with 9 bases that match TRBD2. Trimming took 0 bases from V and 6 from J; bases not matched to a gene: 5. The CDR3 has 15 amino acids. Germline lookup yields CDR1 SGHRS and CDR2 YFSETQ. The CDR3 nucleotides read TGCGCCAGCAGCTTGGCCGCGACTAGCGGTGATACGCAGTATTTT. This sequence encodes CASSLAATSGDTQYF.